The clone carrying this T cell receptor beta chain was observed at least ten times. Germline-derived CDR1 and CDR2 are MNHEY and SMNVEV (reference sequence). The CDR3 loop spans 16 amino acids. Trimming took 1 base from V and 5 from J; bases not matched to a gene: 8. Individual cDNA molecules received unique molecular identifiers. TCRdb redid the calling of the 5' RACE reads with MiXCR, one entry per CDR3 protein. Of about 37,000 distinct CDR3 sequences in the sample, approximately 5.9% were seen once. This specimen belongs to a study of early T cells in non-severe SARS-CoV-2 infection. The TCR comes from an adult who was a healthcare worker with PCR-confirmed SARS-CoV-2 infection or an uninfected control (not recorded which). Sequencing used whole blood, obtained at baseline. The V call is TRBV27, the J call TRBJ2-3; 8 bases line up with TRBD2. The CDR3 spells CASSLYRAGEIDTQYF. The CDR3 DNA reads as TGTGCCAGCAGTTTATATCGAGCGGGAGAAATAGATACGCAGTATTTT.